Described below is a single T cell receptor (beta chain) sequence and its context. In the original analysis: Estimation of nucleated cell counts was performed using reference gene primer amplification. The assay was immunoSEQ multiplex PCR, and TCRdb's table has in-frame clones only and misses some. V, J and clone size are taken as reported in that table, and D and trimming were inferred from the DNA itself. The repertoire has some 80,000 clones, approximately 90% of them found once; the top ten carry roughly 19%. The data stem from a study of blood T cell repertoires in COVID-19. In the study overall: Sites across the United States, Italy and Spain contributed samples from acute and convalescent COVID-19. T cells, B-cell-depleted T cells, or PBMCs supplied cDNA or gDNA.

This CDR3 spans 18 amino acids. Trimming left V 0 bases short and J 7 bases short, with 19 bases between. From germline, CDR1 is LGHDT and CDR2 YNNKEL (reference sequence). Sequencing was performed on peripheral blood. The chain is built from TRBV3-1 (or the pseudogene TRBV3-2) and TRBJ1-6; D call uncertain. The clonotype comes from a human donor in a cohort sampled during active COVID-19. The CDR3 bases are TGTGCCAGCAGCCAAGAGAGTGGCGTTCGTATCGGGAATTCACCCCTCCACTTT. Protein sequence: CASSQESGVRIGNSPLHF.